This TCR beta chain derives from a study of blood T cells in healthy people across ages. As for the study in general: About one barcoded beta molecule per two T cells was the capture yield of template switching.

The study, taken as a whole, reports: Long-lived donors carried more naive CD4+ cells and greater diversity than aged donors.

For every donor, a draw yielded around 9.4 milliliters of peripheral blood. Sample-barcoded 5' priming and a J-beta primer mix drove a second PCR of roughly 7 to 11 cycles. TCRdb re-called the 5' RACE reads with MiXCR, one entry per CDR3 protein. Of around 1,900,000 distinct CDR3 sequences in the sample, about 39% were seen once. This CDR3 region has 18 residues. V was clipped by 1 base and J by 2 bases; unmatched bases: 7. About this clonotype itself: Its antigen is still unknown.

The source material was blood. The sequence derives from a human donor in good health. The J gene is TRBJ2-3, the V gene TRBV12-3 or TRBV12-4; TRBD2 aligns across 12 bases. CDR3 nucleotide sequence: TGTGCCAGCAGTTTAGGACTAGCGGGGGCCATTTTCACAGATACGCAGTATTTT. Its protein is CASSLGLAGAIFTDTQYF.